This T cell receptor beta chain appears in the sequencing data of a study of cytomegalovirus exposure and HLA in healthy donors (dated by TCRdb to about 2017). Turning to the overall study: In an earlier analysis of several hundred of the donors, 250 to 350 Gb of sequence data and about 110 million unique TCR beta sequences from about 179 million T cells were reported. Roughly 290 gigabases of sequencing data and around 80 million unique TCR sequences made up an early release that covered around 640 HLA-typed donors. Of the 300 to 450 genotyped donors, 81% were placed in the genetic ancestry cluster associated with self-reported Caucasian donors. The aim of the study was to test whether cataloging public T cell receptors could identify signatures of past pathogen exposure. The study used immunosequencing to profile the T cell repertoires of several hundred subjects and linked those repertoires to cytomegalovirus serostatus. Besides the first cohort of 550 to 750 subjects, a separate validation cohort made up of 120 different subjects was used. To predict cytomegalovirus infection status, the study brought together high-throughput TCR immunosequencing, statistical association of individual TCRs with disease status, and machine learning. To study patterns of TCR occurrence, a later analysis re-analyzed previously published TCR beta repertoires from several hundred donors and added high-resolution HLA genotyping. In the later analysis, no new phenotypic data were used to find candidate immune exposures; instead, reliance was placed on TCR beta sequences and their occurrence across donors. In an earlier analysis of about 590 of the donors, high-throughput TCR beta sequencing was used to judge whether each TCR beta V gene segment behaved as functional or pseudogenic. Donor age, sex, ethnicity and CMV serostatus were collected together with the repertoire data. A later genetic analysis used genome-wide SNP genotypes for about three fifths of the 666 donors, treating that subset as a discovery cohort. Every repertoire in the discovery cohort had been generated on one and the same sequencing platform. HLA typing included class I and class II loci at four-digit resolution. The number of typed donors differed by locus: roughly 629-640 for A, B, C, DRB1 and DQB1; some 500 for DQA1; approximately 600 for DPA1; and 450 to 480 for DPB1. Roughly 5 DR-DQ haplotypes were treated as single units for association and clustering because of strong linkage in the cohort. On average, roughly 240,000 unique TCR beta nucleotide sequences were sequenced per donor among some 420 genotyped donors of the cohort, with roughly 20% of those sequences being non-productive. The research as a whole found: The cohort was sequenced for TCR beta chains only, and without alpha or paired-chain data the features that could be detected were limited. An earlier analysis of approximately 570 of the donors showed that most TCR beta V segments appeared in productive rearrangements either about 87% or about 30% of the time, which broadly matched IMGT annotations. Correlated functional status among segregating V segments might reflect linkage disequilibrium, but an unknown experimental factor could not be ruled out. Immune exposure information for the cohort was limited to CMV serostatus. A later analysis found that most CMV-associated TCR beta chains appeared HLA-restricted, with HLA associations seemingly driven largely by CMV exposure. Across donors, most TCR sequences were observed very rarely, whereas some public TCRs were present in many individuals. A cluster of highly shared sequence variants was judged likely to represent a technical artifact of the sequencing pipeline. A further reported finding was that TCR beta sequences accurately predicted the HLA-A and HLA-B alleles for most subjects in the first cohort. Because HLA typing was unavailable for some donors at each locus, only the typed subset was used in association tests. In a later analysis, the rate of TCR association differed among HLA loci, with DRB1 alleles having the most associated TCRs and HLA-C alleles having the fewest. Presence/absence analyses assumed roughly uniform sequencing depth across donors, an assumption that may not hold. When HLA alleles, especially DR and DQ, strongly co-occurred, attributing TCR associations to individual alleles was difficult. In both the original and validation cohorts, the classifier was reported to diagnose cytomegalovirus status with high specificity and sensitivity. At a false discovery rate of 0.05, a later analysis linked under 20,000 TCR beta sequences to specific HLA alleles. The study listed 150 to 200 TCR beta chains as associated with cytomegalovirus. A later genetic analysis reported fewer N-insertions in productive TCRs among donors in an Asian-associated ancestry cluster than the approximately 700-donor mean. The authors suggested that the approach could potentially be generalized to other disease states and immunological phenotypes. In a later analysis, several top co-occurrence clusters were reported to appear linked to parvovirus B19, influenza, CMV and Epstein-Barr virus. The 87-base-pair reads could not distinguish some IMGT-functional V segments, including TRBV6-2 and TRBV6-3, so those segments were excluded. In a later analysis, HLA-associated TCR beta chains were found to be more clonally expanded and to have lower generation probabilities than equally common non-associated chains. An association between a missense DCLRE1C variant and V-gene and J-gene trimming of TCR beta chains was found in a later genetic analysis and replicated in an independent cohort. In vitro tests confirmed that a few of the cytomegalovirus-associated TCR beta chains recognize cytomegalovirus antigens. The earlier analysis of nearly 600 of the donors excluded roughly 17 rarely observed V segments, including chromosome 9 orphons, because counts were too low.

Concerning this clone: No cognate antigen has been identified for it. Base qualities were left out, and no much larger clone turns up one base away.

The library was made by the immunoSEQ multiplex PCR assay. For the multiplex PCR, a mixture combining 60 forward primers for TCR Vbeta segments and 13 reverse primers for TCR Jbeta segments was used. A multiplex PCR assay on genomic DNA amplified the CDR3 region of rearranged TCR beta genes. The Illumina HiSeq System was used to sequence the amplified TCR beta libraries as 87-base-pair reads. Under the source paper's analysis protocol: A later analysis counted about 80 million unique TCR beta chains across the 666 repertoires, and about 10 million of these chains were shared by at least two donors. A nearest-neighbor algorithm error-corrected the raw reads and collapsed the reads into unique sequences, merging closely related sequences to remove PCR and sequencing errors. V, D and J gene segments were assigned by aligning CDR3 sequences to IMGT reference sequences. Each retained sequence needed at least a six-nucleotide match to both a V gene segment and a J gene segment. Rearrangements were classified as productive when the CDR3 lacked stop codons and remained in frame with V and J, and all other rearrangements were classified as non-productive. Following IMGT convention, CDR3 was defined as the stretch from the second conserved V-encoded cysteine to the conserved J-encoded phenylalanine. The earlier analysis of about 610 of the donors excluded sequences that lacked an unambiguous match to a single V gene segment. An earlier analysis of fewer than 750 of the donors classified V segments as functional when productive rearrangements were above 56.7% and as segregating when the standard deviation between donors was above 5%. A statistical classification framework was built for diagnosing cytomegalovirus status from the catalog of TCR beta chain sequences. A later analysis assigned V and J genes by comparing TCR nucleotide sequences with IMGT/GENE-DB human TR gene sequences. Using the TCRdist pipeline, a later analysis assigned CDR3 sequences along with most-parsimonious VDJ recombination scenarios. In a later analysis, each TCR beta chain was defined by its CDR3 amino acid sequence together with its V-gene family, and reads without a unique V-gene family were excluded. As a way to deal with suspected cross-contamination and a sequencing artifact, a later analysis dropped 500 to 700 nucleotide sequences that were highly shared and had low generation probability. A later analysis calculated a clonal expansion index for each public chain from normalized within-repertoire ranks of inferred template counts. In a later analysis, generation probabilities were computed with a VDJ recombination model fitted to out-of-frame rearrangements, and the resulting probabilities were checked against IGoR. A later analysis scored TCR-TCR, TCR-HLA and TCR-CMV co-occurrence with hypergeometric tests, applying a repertoire-size bias correction to TCR pairs. False discovery rates were estimated in a later analysis by permuting HLA or CMV assignments 20 times. A later analysis grouped co-occurring TCRs with DBSCAN, adding TCRdist sequence similarity when clustering within HLA-allele-positive subsets. Repertoires with fewer than 30,000 or more than 120,000 public chains were left out of co-occurrence clustering, as were about five repertoires with anomalous nucleotide sharing. Entries here come from immuneACCESS through TCRdb and include only in-frame sequences with V and J called. Some clones fail to appear in such tables; in the studies checked, an unresolved V gene covers under half of the shortfall, and the cause of the remainder is unknown. Clone size and V and J calls were adopted from that table, with D and trimming inferred from the DNA. This sample is represented by some 150,000 clones; about 74% of them were singletons. The ten most abundant clones make up 3.5% to 5% of the sample.

From the cysteine up to the phenylalanine, the CDR3 has a length of 15 residues. The only DNA kept is the CDR3, 45 bases in frame from the first base. CDR1 and CDR2 are read off the germline V gene as MNHEY and SVGAGI. V ends up 6 bases short and J 2 bases short, with an unmatched junction base count of 6. The cohort consisted of 666 healthy bone marrow donors. At the time of sampling, all cohort members were nominally healthy, though unrecorded immune exposures were likely present. The donor was CMV seropositive and was included in the group of about 290 seropositive cohort members. A peripheral blood sample was collected from each donor, and TCR beta sequencing was performed on peripheral blood mononuclear cells. Genomic DNA extraction from the blood cell samples was performed with the Qiagen DNeasy Blood Extraction Kit.

This TCR came from a man aged 18 to 29 in good health and CMV-seropositive. This chain joins TRBV6-5 to TRBJ1-2, with 10 bases matching TRBD1. What was sequenced was PBMCs. At the DNA level, the sequence is TGTGCCAGCAGCCGAGGGGGACAGGGGAACTATGGCTACACCTTC. Protein translation: CASSRGGQGNYGYTF.